This paragraph reports one T cell receptor beta chain. Its antigen specificity is not known. Qualities for individual bases were not recorded, and no much larger clone is one base off. Each sample received about 2.24 to 5.5 ug of genomic DNA as input, and the DNA input was kept equal within each pair of samples. TCR beta libraries were constructed with the immunoSEQ hsTCRbeta Kit, which uses multiplexed V and J gene primers in two PCR steps. Pooled libraries, together with positive and negative controls, were sequenced on an Illumina MiSeq with a 100-cycle paired-end protocol. As for the original processing: Raw data were processed by the immunoSEQ vendor into normalized, annotated TCR beta repertoire reports. Richness was defined as the number of unique clones by nucleotide sequence, and the iChao1 and Efron-Thisted estimators were used to extrapolate total richness. Pielou's evenness, Simpson's index, top-ten clone proportional abundance, and Morisita overlap index were used to characterize and compare paired lesions. The clones in this table, taken by TCRdb from immuneACCESS, are in-frame only. Not every clone is retained; where verified, under half of the shortfall comes from an unresolved V gene, and the cause of the rest is unknown. V, J and clone size were drawn from that table, and D and trimming were deduced from the DNA. For this sample the table gives about 5,600 clones, of which around 84% were detected only once. Over 5% of the sample lies in the top ten.

The sample comes from a study of T cells in lung cancer brain metastases (dated by TCRdb to the late 2010s). Context from the whole study: Of the approximately 22 patients, seventeen had a history of tobacco use, with a median of 40 pack-years. Of the roughly 20 patients, eighteen received no interval therapy between resection of the primary and resection of the metastasis. The primary and brain metastasis specimens were acquired a median of around 340 days apart. The study compared TCR beta CDR3 repertoires between fully resected primary non-small cell lung cancers and paired brain metastases. The cohort comprised around 20 patients contributing about 40 specimens, one primary lung lesion and one brain metastasis each. Of the patients, some eleven were female and several were male, and their median age at first diagnosis was 57.5 years. The average DNA integrity number was over 3.5 in both primary and metastatic specimens, and the two sites did not differ significantly.

The full study reports these points: Most clones were specific to a single lesion, and overlap between paired lesions was limited (mean Morisita index roughly 0.25). DNA fragmentation in the FFPE samples may have prevented recovery of the complete infiltrating T cell repertoire. A significantly larger repertoire fraction was made up by the ten most abundant clones in brain metastases than in primaries, which was suggestive of clonal expansion. Brain metastases had significantly fewer unique productive clones than paired primaries (median 1540 versus 4551). It was not possible to control for the effects of preoperative corticosteroids on T cell infiltration in brain metastases.

Patients underwent resection for synchronous oligometastatic disease or delayed recurrence of a solitary brain metastasis. To avoid including cancers other than NSCLC, any patient with a history of multiple malignancies was excluded. Tumor areas were macrodissected from 5 or 6 deparaffinized around 9.1 um unstained sections under guidance from marked H&E slides. All specimens were fixed in formalin and embedded in paraffin (FFPE). The AllPrep DNA/RNA FFPE Kit was used to extract genomic DNA. The CDR3 starts with the cysteine, ends with the phenylalanine, and has 9 residues. Only the CDR3 region is kept as DNA, spanning 27 bases read in frame from base 1. V and J are truncated by 7 bases and 4 bases respectively, leaving an intervening sequence of 0 bases. The germline V gene (reference sequence) provides CDR1 SEHNR and CDR2 FQNEAQ.

The sequence joins TRBV7-9 to TRBJ2-3; the D gene lacks a confident call. This TCR was recovered from a man aged 50-60 years with non-small cell lung cancer that had spread to the brain. Sequenced sample: tumor tissue from a brain metastasis. The label giving this sample's cell subset or site can be read as: paired resected brain metastasis. CDR3 sequence: CASTDTQYF. DNA sequence: TGTGCCAGCACAGATACGCAGTATTTT.